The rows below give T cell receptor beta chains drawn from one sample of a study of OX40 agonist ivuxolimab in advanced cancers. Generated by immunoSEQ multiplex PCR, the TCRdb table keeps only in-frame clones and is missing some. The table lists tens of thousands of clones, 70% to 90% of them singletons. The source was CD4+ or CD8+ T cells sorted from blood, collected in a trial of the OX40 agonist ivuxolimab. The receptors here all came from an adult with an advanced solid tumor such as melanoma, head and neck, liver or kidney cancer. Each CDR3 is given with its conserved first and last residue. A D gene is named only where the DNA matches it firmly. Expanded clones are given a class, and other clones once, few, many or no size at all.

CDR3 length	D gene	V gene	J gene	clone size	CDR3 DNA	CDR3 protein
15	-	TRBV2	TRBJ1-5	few	TGTGCCAGCAGTGAGTCCAGACTCCTCAATCAGCCCCAGCATTTT	CASSESRLLNQPQHF
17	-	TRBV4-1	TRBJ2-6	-	TGCGCCAGCAGCCAAGCGATGGCAGCCTCTGGGGCCAACGTCCTGACTTTC	CASSQAMAASGANVLTF
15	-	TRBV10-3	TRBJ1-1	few	TGTGCCATCAGTGTTGGACAGTCATTGAACACTGAAGCTTTCTTT	CAISVGQSLNTEAFF
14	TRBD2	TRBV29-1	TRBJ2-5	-	TGCAGCGTTGGATGGAGCGGGGGGCAAGAGACCCAGTACTTC	CSVGWSGGQETQYF
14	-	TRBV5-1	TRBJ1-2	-	TGCGCCAGCAGCTTCGGAGGAAGGACAGATGGCTACACCTTC	CASSFGGRTDGYTF
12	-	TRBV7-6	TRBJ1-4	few	TGTGCCAGCAGCCCCATCGACATCCAGCTGTTTTTT	CASSPIDIQLFF
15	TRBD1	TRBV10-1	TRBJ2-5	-	TGCGCCAGCAGTTCGGACAGGGCGTCCCTGAAGACCCAGTACTTC	CASSSDRASLKTQYF
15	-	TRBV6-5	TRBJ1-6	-	TGTGCCAGCAGTTACTCGGGGGGGGTGGTTTCACCCCTCCACTTT	CASSYSGGVVSPLHF
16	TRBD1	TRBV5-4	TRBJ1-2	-	TGTGCCAGCAGCCGGACAGGGGCGCAGCTTAACTATGGCTACACCTTC	CASSRTGAQLNYGYTF
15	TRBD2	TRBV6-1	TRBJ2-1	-	TGTGCCAGCAGTTCCGGGACGGGGGGCTACAATGAGCAGTTCTTC	CASSSGTGGYNEQFF
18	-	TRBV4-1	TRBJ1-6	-	TGCGCCAGCAGCCAAGTCAGCCCAGGCCGGCTATATAATTCACCCCTCCACTTT	CASSQVSPGRLYNSPLHF
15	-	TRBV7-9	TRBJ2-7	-	TGTGCCAGCAGCTTGGGGTCTGTTGGAGGCTACGAGCAGTACTTC	CASSLGSVGGYEQYF
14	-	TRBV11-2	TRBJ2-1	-	TGTGCCAGCACAGCGACAGATAGCTACAATGAGCAGTTCTTC	CASTATDSYNEQFF
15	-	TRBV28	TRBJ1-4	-	TGTGCCAGCAGTTCCCGAGGGGGGACTAATGAAAAACTGTTTTTT	CASSSRGGTNEKLFF
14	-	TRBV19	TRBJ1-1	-	TGTGCCAGCCTTAGGGGGGGCTGGGACACTGAAGCTTTCTTT	CASLRGGWDTEAFF
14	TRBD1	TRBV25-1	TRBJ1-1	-	TGTGCCAGCAGTGAACCTGACAGGGCCACTGAAGCTTTCTTT	CASSEPDRATEAFF
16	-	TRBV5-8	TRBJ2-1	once	TGTGCCAGCAGCTTGTTCTGGGGGAGCTCCTACAATGAGCAGTTCTTC	CASSLFWGSSYNEQFF
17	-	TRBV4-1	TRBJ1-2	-	TGCGCCAGCAGCCAGATCCCCCCCGAGAGGGCTAACTATGGCTACACCTTC	CASSQIPPERANYGYTF
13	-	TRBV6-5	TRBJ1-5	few	TGTGCCAGCAGTTACTTTATCGATCAGCCCCAGCATTTT	CASSYFIDQPQHF
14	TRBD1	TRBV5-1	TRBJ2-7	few	TGCGCCAGCAGCTTGTTTCAGGGGGCACCCGAGCAGTACTTC	CASSLFQGAPEQYF
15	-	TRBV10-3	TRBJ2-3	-	TGTGCCATCAGTGAAAGGGACCCCAACACAGATACGCAGTATTTT	CAISERDPNTDTQYF
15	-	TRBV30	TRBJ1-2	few	TGTGCCTGGAGCGTCCGGGCCTCTCTGGGGTATGGCTACACCTTC	CAWSVRASLGYGYTF
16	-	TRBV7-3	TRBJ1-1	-	TGTGCCAGCAGCTTAAACAACCGGGGGGGAAGAAGCTCGGCTTTCTTT	CASSLNNRGGRSSAFF
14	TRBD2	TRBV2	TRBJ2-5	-	TGTGCCAGCAGTGGCGGGGGGGCTGGAGAGACCCAGTACTTC	CASSGGGAGETQYF
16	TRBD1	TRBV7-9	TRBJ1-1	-	TGTGCCAGCAGCGAATTTGACAGGGGGACGAACACTGAAGCTTTCTTT	CASSEFDRGTNTEAFF
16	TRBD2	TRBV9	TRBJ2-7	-	TGTGCCAGCAGCGGAAGCGGGGGGCCCAGTTTCTACGAGCAGTACTTC	CASSGSGGPSFYEQYF
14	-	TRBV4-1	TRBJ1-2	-	TGCGCCGGCAGTCCTCCGGCCGGGGTCTATGGCTACACCTTC	CAGSPPAGVYGYTF
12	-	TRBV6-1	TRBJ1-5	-	TGTGCCAGCAGGAGGGGCAATCAGCCCCAGCATTTT	CASRRGNQPQHF
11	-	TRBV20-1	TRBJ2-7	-	TGCAGTGTGGGACACTCCTACGAGCAGTACTTC	CSVGHSYEQYF
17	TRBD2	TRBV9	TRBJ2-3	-	TGTGCCAGCAGCGTCAGCCCCCTAAGCGGGGGAAGGGATACGCAGTATTTT	CASSVSPLSGGRDTQYF
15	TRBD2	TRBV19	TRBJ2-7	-	TGTGCCAGTAGTATAGTCGCTAGCGGGGTCTACGAGCAGTACTTC	CASSIVASGVYEQYF
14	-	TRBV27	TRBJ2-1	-	TGTGCCAGCAGTTTATCCCTGGGAGGCAATGAGCAGTTCTTC	CASSLSLGGNEQFF
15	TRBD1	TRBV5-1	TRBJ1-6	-	TGCGCCAGCAGCTTGACAGGGGTCTATAATTCACCCCTCCACTTT	CASSLTGVYNSPLHF
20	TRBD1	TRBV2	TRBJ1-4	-	TGTGCCAGCAGCGAATCTATTATCCGGACAGGGCGCGGGGCAAATGAAAAACTGTTTTTT	CASSESIIRTGRGANEKLFF
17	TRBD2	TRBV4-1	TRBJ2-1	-	TGCGCCAGCAGCCAAGGTTCGGCCGGGGGGGGCTACAATGAGCAGTTCTTC	CASSQGSAGGGYNEQFF
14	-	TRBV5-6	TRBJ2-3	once	TGTGCCAGCAGATCGGGACTCTTCACAGATACGCAGTATTTT	CASRSGLFTDTQYF
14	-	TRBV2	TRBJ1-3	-	TGTGCCAGCAGGGTGGGCAGCTCTGGAAACACCATATATTTT	CASRVGSSGNTIYF
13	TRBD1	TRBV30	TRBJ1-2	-	TGTGCCTGGAGTAGACAGGGGCTTTGGGGCTACACCTTC	CAWSRQGLWGYTF
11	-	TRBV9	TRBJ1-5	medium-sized	TGTGCCAGCAGCCCTAATCAGCCCCAGCATTTT	CASSPNQPQHF
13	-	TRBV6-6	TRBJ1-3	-	TGTGCCAGCAGCTCAAGTGCTGGAAACACCATATATTTT	CASSSSAGNTIYF
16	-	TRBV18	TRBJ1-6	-	TGTGCCAGCTCACAGACCCCCACAGGGATTAATTCACCCCTCCACTTT	CASSQTPTGINSPLHF
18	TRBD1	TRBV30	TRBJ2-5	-	TGTGCCTGGACACGCCCCGGGACAGGAGTCACCAGGCGGGAGACCCAGTACTTC	CAWTRPGTGVTRRETQYF
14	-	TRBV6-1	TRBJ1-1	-	TGTGCCAGCAGTGAAATGGTGGGTTCGGATGAAGCTTTCTTT	CASSEMVGSDEAFF
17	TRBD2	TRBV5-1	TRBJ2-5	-	TGCGCCAGCAGCTTGAGGACTAGCGGGGGGCACCAAGAGACCCAGTACTTC	CASSLRTSGGHQETQYF
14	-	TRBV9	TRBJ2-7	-	TGTGCCAGCAGCGTAGGTGGGGAAAGGTACGAGCAGTACTTC	CASSVGGERYEQYF